Below are 15 T cell receptor beta chains sequenced from a single sample in a study of cytomegalovirus exposure and HLA in healthy donors. Assay: immunoSEQ multiplex PCR; the TCRdb copy retains only in-frame clones and omits some. This sample has approximately 180,000 clones, with 80% to 90% found just once. Material: PBMCs. Receptors originate from a woman in her twenties or thirties in good health and CMV-seronegative.

The V and J genes are TRBV6-1 and TRBJ1-2, with 7 bases matching TRBD1. Per the germline V gene, CDR1 is MNHNS and CDR2 is SASEGT. The CDR3 is made up of 17 amino acids. The trim removed 4 bases at V and 5 bases at J, leaving 16 bases unmatched. This CDR3 reads CASSVGKFIDRDYGYTF. For the CDR3, the DNA is TGTGCCAGCAGTGTTGGGAAGTTTATTGACAGGGATTATGGCTACACCTTC.

The CDR3 loop is CASSKPGFDPGELFF. In DNA form, the CDR3 reads TGTGCCAGCAGTAAACCGGGATTTGATCCGGGGGAGCTGTTTTTT. This chain links TRBV5-4 with TRBJ2-2, with D maybe TRBD2 (5 bases). CDR1 and CDR2 from the germline V gene are SGHNT and YYREEE (reference sequence). V was trimmed by 5 bases and J by 8 bases, leaving 19 bases between them. The CDR3 runs 15 residues. The full variable domain, completed using reference TRBV5-4 and TRBJ2-2, is ETGVTQSPTHLIKTRGQQVTLRCSSQSGHNTVSWYQQALGQGPQFIFQYYREEENGRGNFPPRFSGLQFPNYSSELNVNALELDDSALYLCASSKPGFDPGELFFGEGSRLTVL.

This chain links TRBV5-8 with TRBJ1-2, with a possible D match to TRBD1 (6 bases). The CDR3 consists of 13 residues. V lost 4 bases to trimming and J lost 6 bases, with 13 bases between them. Germline CDR1 reads SGHTS; CDR2 reads YDEGEE. CDR3 coding DNA: TGTGCCAGCAGCCCTCCAGGGGTTCATGGCTACACCTTC. Translating it yields CASSPPGVHGYTF.

The chain recombines TRBV4-1 with TRBJ2-1; 10 bases align to TRBD2. J gave up 10 bases and V 3 bases, and 9 bases lay outside the gene matches. The CDR3 totals 15 residues. Germline lookup yields CDR1 MGHRA and CDR2 YSYEKL. The CDR3 DNA reads TGCGCCAGCAGCCATGGAGCGGGGGGGCCTCGGGAGCAGTTCTTC. It translates to CASSHGAGGPREQFF.

This clone was recorded a few times. The chain carries TRBV4-1 and TRBJ2-7; 10 bases fit TRBD1. Germline lookup yields CDR1 MGHRA and CDR2 YSYEKL. CDR3 length: 14 amino acids. With 4 bases clipped from V and 5 bases from J, the junction kept 5 bases outside the gene matches. CDR3 amino acids: CASSPRQGADEQYF. The CDR3 DNA is TGCGCCAGCAGCCCTCGACAGGGGGCGGACGAGCAGTACTTC.

The chain is built from TRBV4-1 and TRBJ2-1; D possibly corresponds to TRBD1 (5 bases). Trimming shortened V by 3 bases and J by 7 bases, and 16 bases separated the two germline ends. CDR3 length: 15 amino acids. CDR1 MGHRA and CDR2 YSYEKL come from the germline V gene. This chain's CDR3 is CASSHHGQSANEQFF. For the CDR3, the DNA is TGCGCCAGCAGCCACCATGGACAATCAGCGAATGAGCAGTTCTTC.

This clone was detected only a few times. This chain joins TRBV2 and TRBJ1-2, with D tentatively TRBD1 (5 bases). CDR1 and CDR2 from the germline V gene are SNHLY and FYNNEI. The CDR3 runs 12 residues. With 4 bases removed from V and 6 bases from J, the gap between germline ends came to 9 bases. The CDR3 region has the DNA TGTGCCAGCAGTGTCTGGGGGGATGGCTACACCTTC. Translating gives CASSVWGDGYTF.

The V and J genes are TRBV27 and TRBJ1-1, with 9 bases that match TRBD1. The trim removed 6 bases at V and 3 bases at J, leaving 17 bases unmatched. Germline assignment: CDR1 MNHEY and CDR2 SMNVEV (reference sequence). CDR3 length equals 18 residues. The CDR3 DNA reads TGTGCCAGCAGACACACCCCCGGGACAGGGAGGGCGGACACTGAAGCTTTCTTT. Protein product: CASRHTPGTGRADTEAFF.

The chain employs TRBV7-6 and TRBJ2-5; TRBD1 might be the D (8 bases). The CDR3 spans 14 residues. From germline, CDR1 is SGHVS and CDR2 FNYEAQ. Between the trimmed V and J ends, which lost 5 bases and 4 bases, there was a span of 14 bases. As DNA, the CDR3 is TGTGCCAGCAGCCAGACAGGGGAGGGAGAGACCCAGTACTTC. It encodes CASSQTGEGETQYF.

In this sample, this clone turned up once. The CDR3 DNA sequence: TGTGCCAGCAGCTTAGATCTGGGACTAGCGGACGACTCTTACTTCTTC. Amino acid sequence: CASSLDLGLADDSYFF. The J gene is TRBJ2-1, the V gene TRBV7-9; TRBD2 matches 11 bases. V dropped 1 base and J dropped 16; count of bases not matched to a gene: 15. The germline V gene encodes CDR1 SEHNR and CDR2 FQNEAQ (reference sequence). This CDR3 contains 16 residues. The whole variable domain, remainder taken from reference TRBV7-9 and TRBJ2-1, is DTGVSQNPRHKITKRGQNVTFRCDPISEHNRLYWYRQTLGQGPEFLTYFQNEAQLEKSRLLSDRFSAERPKGSFSTLEIQRTEQGDSAMYLCASSLDLGLADDSYFFGPGTRLTVL.

The chain employs TRBV4-1 and TRBJ2-7; 8 bases line up with TRBD1. Trimming removed 3 bases from V and 5 bases from J; junction bases left unmatched: 6. CDR3 length: 14 residues. Per the germline V gene, CDR1 is MGHRA and CDR2 is YSYEKL. CDR3 loop: CASSHQGAIDEQYF. CDR3 DNA sequence: TGCGCCAGCAGCCACCAGGGGGCCATCGACGAGCAGTACTTC.

This rearrangement joins TRBV5-6 to TRBJ2-3, with 14 bases matching TRBD2. The CDR3 runs 18 residues. Germline CDR1 SGHDT, CDR2 YYEEEE. Germline trimming cut 4 bases from V and 0 bases from J; bases unmatched to any gene: 7. CDR3 region: CASSRGTSGGMSTDTQYF. The DNA for the CDR3 is TGTGCCAGCAGCAGGGGGACTAGCGGGGGTATGAGCACAGATACGCAGTATTTT.

The chain has TRBV5-1 and TRBJ1-6, with D perhaps TRBD1 (6 bases). Trimming removed 4 bases from V and 13 bases from J, with 21 bases in between. The germline V gene has CDR1 SGHRS and CDR2 YFSETQ. The length of the CDR3 is 15 residues. CDR3 amino acids: CASSRDGQLLFPLHF. The CDR3 DNA is TGCGCCAGCAGCCGGGACGGACAGCTTCTTTTTCCCCTCCACTTT.

The chain recombines TRBV11-2 with TRBJ2-7; D perhaps matches TRBD2 (5 bases). V was shortened by 5 bases and J by 7 bases, with 21 bases between the two germline ends. Germline CDR1 is SGHAT and CDR2 is FQNNGV. The CDR3 covers 15 residues. This CDR3 is CASSDPAGGVLEQYF. In DNA form, the CDR3 reads TGTGCCAGCAGCGACCCCGCGGGTGGGGTATTGGAGCAGTACTTC.

The chain combines TRBV5-4 with TRBJ2-7, with a possible D match to TRBD2 (5 bases). Per the germline V gene, CDR1 is SGHNT and CDR2 is YYREEE (reference sequence). Trimming shortened V by 3 bases and J by 5 bases, and 15 bases separated the two germline ends. CDR3 length: 14 residues. The chain's CDR3 is CASSYTLAGNEQYF. CDR3 bases: TGTGCCAGCAGCTATACCCTAGCAGGCAACGAGCAGTACTTC.